The present entry profiles one T cell receptor beta chain with its context. Among the 120 subjects of the validation cohort, separate from the 666-subject first cohort, were the donors. These data are taken from a study of cytomegalovirus exposure and HLA in healthy donors. This CDR3 spans 14 amino acids. V lost 7 bases and J 2 bases, leaving 13 bases between the germline ends. Germline V gives CDR1 LNHDA, CDR2 SQIVND (reference sequence). Data came from immunoSEQ multiplex PCR; TCRdb stores just in-frame clones and leaves some out. Among some 170,000 clones listed, about 86% were seen once. The V and J genes are TRBV19 and TRBJ2-3; maybe TRBD1 (5 bases). The receptor was isolated from a woman in her twenties or thirties in good health and CMV-seronegative. The sequencing input was PBMCs. CDR3 in amino acids: CASKRGFNTDTQYF. The CDR3 DNA is TGTGCCAGTAAAAGGGGCTTTAACACAGATACGCAGTATTTT. The full variable domain, with the rest looked up from reference TRBV19 and TRBJ2-3, is DGGITQSPKYLFRKEGQNVTLSCEQNLNHDAMYWYRQDPGQGLRLIYYSQIVNDFQKGDIAEGYSVSREKKESFPLTVTSAQKNPTAFYLCASKRGFNTDTQYFGPGTRLTVL.